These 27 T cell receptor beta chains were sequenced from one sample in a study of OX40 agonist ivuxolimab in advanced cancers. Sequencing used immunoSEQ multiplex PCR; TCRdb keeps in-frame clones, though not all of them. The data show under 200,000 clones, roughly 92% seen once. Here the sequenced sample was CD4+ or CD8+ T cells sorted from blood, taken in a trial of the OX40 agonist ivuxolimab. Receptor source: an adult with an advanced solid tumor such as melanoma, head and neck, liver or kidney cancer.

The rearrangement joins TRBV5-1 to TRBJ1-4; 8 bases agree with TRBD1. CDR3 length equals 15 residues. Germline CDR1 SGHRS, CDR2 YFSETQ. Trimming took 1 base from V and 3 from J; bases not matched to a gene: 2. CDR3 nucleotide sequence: TGCGCCAGCAGCTTGCAGACAGGGGCTAATGAAAAACTGTTTTTT. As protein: CASSLQTGANEKLFF.

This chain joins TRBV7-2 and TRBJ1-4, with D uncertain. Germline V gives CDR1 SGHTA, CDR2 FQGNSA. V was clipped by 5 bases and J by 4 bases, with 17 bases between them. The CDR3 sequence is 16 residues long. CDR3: CASSPGIAGFNEKLFF. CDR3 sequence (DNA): TGTGCCAGCAGCCCTGGCATAGCGGGGTTTAATGAAAAACTGTTTTTT.

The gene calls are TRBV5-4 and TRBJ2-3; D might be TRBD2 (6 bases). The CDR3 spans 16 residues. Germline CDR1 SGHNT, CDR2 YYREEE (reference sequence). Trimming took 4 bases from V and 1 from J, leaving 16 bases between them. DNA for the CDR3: TGTGCCAGCAGCCCCCGCGGAGGGGCGGGCACAGATACGCAGTATTTT. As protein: CASSPRGGAGTDTQYF.

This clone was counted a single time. The CDR3 DNA sequence: TGTGCCTGGAGTGTGGGGGTCGATCAGCCCCAGCATTTT. Protein product: CAWSVGVDQPQHF. The V and J genes are TRBV30 and TRBJ1-5; possibly TRBD1 for D (5 bases). Germline V gene data show CDR1 as GTSNPN and CDR2 as SVGIG (reference sequence). V shed 0 bases and J shed 5 bases, with 8 bases lying between them. This CDR3 has 13 amino acids.

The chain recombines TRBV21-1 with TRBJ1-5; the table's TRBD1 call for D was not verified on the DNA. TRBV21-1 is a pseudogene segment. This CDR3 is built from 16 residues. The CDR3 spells CASSKEGGYSNQPQHF. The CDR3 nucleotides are TGTGCCAGCAGCAAAGAAGGGGGTTATAGCAATCAGCCCCAGCATTTT.

In DNA, the CDR3 is TGCGCCAGCAGCTCCGGGACAGGGTTCAGTCAGCCCCAGCATTTT. Translation: CASSSGTGFSQPQHF. The chain links TRBV5-1 to TRBJ1-5; the match to TRBD1 covers 9 bases. This CDR3 is built from 15 residues. The ends lost 3 bases at V and 6 bases at J; junction bases unmatched: 7. Per the germline V gene, CDR1 is SGHRS and CDR2 is YFSETQ.

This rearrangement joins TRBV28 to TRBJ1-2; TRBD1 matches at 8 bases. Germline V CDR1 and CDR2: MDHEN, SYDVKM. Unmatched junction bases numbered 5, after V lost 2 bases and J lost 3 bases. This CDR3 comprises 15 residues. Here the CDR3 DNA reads TGTGCCAGCAGTTTAGGGGCAGGGGGCGACTATGGCTACACCTTC. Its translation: CASSLGAGGDYGYTF.

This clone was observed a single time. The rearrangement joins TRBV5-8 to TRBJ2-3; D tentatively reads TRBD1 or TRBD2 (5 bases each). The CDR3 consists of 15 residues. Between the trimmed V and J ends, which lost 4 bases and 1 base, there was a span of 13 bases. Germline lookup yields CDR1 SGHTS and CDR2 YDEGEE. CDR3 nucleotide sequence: TGTGCCAGCAGCCCGGGGCTCCAGCGCACAGATACGCAGTATTTT. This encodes CASSPGLQRTDTQYF. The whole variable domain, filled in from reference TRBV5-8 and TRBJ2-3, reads EAGVTQSPTHLIKTRGQQATLRCSPISGHTSVYWYQQALGLGLQFLLWYDEGEERNRGNFPPRFSGRQFPNYSSELNVNALELEDSALYLCASSPGLQRTDTQYFGPGTRLTVL.

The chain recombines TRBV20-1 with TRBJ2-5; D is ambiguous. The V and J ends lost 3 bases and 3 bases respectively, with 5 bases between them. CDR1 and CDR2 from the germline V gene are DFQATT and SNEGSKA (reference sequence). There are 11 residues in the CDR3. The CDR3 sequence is CSASNKETQYF. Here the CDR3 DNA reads TGCAGTGCTAGCAATAAAGAGACCCAGTACTTC.

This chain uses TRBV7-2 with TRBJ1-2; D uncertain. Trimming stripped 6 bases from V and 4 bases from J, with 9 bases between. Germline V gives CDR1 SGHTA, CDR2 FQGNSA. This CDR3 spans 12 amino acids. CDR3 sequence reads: CASRDGPYGYTF. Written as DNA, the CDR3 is TGTGCCAGCAGGGACGGCCCCTATGGCTACACCTTC.

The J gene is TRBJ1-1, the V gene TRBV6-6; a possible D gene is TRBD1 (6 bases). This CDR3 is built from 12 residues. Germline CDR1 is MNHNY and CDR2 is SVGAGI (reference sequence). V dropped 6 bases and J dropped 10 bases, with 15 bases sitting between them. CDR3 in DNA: TGTGCCAGCAGCCCTCCGGGGGCAGGAGCTTTCTTT. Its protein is CASSPPGAGAFF.

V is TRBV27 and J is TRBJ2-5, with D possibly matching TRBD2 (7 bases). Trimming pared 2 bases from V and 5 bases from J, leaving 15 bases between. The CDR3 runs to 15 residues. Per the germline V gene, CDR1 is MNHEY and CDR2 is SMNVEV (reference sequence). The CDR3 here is CASSLGGATRETQYF. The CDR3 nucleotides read TGTGCCAGCAGTTTAGGGGGGGCCACTCGGGAGACCCAGTACTTC.

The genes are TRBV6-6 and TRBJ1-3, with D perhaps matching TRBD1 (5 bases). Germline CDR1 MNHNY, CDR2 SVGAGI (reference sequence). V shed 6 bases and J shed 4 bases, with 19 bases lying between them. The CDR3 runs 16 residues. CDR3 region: CASSLQGGMRGNTIYF. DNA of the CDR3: TGTGCCAGCAGCCTTCAGGGAGGTATGCGGGGAAACACCATATATTTT.

CDR3 sequence (DNA): TGTGCCAGCAGCTTAAACAGCTACGAGCAGTACTTC. Its translation: CASSLNSYEQYF. The chain has TRBV11-2 and TRBJ2-7, with D hard to call. Germline CDR1 and CDR2: SGHAT and FQNNGV. V was shortened by 2 bases and J by 3 bases, with 5 bases between the two germline ends. The CDR3 extends over 12 amino acids. The entire variable domain, with the rest obtained from reference TRBV11-2 and TRBJ2-7, is as follows: EAGVAQSPRYKIIEKRQSVAFWCNPISGHATLYWYQQILGQGPKLLIQFQNNGVVDDSQLPKDRFSAERLKGVDSTLKIQPAKLEDSAVYLCASSLNSYEQYFGPGTRLTVT.

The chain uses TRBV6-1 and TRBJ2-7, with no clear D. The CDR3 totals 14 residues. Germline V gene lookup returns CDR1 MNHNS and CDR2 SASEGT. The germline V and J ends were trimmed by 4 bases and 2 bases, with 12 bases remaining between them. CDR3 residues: CASSGRSPPYEQYF. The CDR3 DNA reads TGTGCCAGCAGTGGCAGGTCTCCCCCCTACGAGCAGTACTTC.

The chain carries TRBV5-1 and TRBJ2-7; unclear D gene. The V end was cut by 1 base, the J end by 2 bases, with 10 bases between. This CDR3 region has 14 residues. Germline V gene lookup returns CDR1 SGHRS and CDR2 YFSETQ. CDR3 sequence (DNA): TGCGCCAGCAGCTTGCCGGGCAGTACCTACGAGCAGTACTTC. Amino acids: CASSLPGSTYEQYF.

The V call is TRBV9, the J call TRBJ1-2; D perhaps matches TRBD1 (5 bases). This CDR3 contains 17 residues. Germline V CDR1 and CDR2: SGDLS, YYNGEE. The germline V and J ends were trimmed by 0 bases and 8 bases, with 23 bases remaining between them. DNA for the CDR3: TGTGCCAGCAGCGTAGGGGCAGGGTCAATTGATGTGCTGGGCTACACCTTC. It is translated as CASSVGAGSIDVLGYTF.

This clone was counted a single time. CDR3 nucleotide sequence: TGTGCCAGCAGTGGCAGCCATGCGGGCTTTTTTTACGAGCAGTACTTC. This sequence encodes CASSGSHAGFFYEQYF. The chain recombines TRBV6-1 with TRBJ2-7; a weak D match, TRBD2 (5 bases). The germline gives CDR1 MNHNS, CDR2 SASEGT. The V and J ends lost 4 bases and 4 bases respectively, with 20 bases between them. The CDR3 runs to 16 residues.

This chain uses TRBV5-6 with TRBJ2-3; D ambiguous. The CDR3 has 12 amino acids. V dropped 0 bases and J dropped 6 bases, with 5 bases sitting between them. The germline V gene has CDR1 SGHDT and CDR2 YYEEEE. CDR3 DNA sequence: TGTGCCAGCAGCTTGGTTTTGGATACGCAGTATTTT. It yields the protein CASSLVLDTQYF.

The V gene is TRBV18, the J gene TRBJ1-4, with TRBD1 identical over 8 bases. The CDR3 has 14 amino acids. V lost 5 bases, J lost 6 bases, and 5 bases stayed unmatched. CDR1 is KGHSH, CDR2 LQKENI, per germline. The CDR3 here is CASSLNRGDEKLFF. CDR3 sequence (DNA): TGTGCCAGCTCATTGAACAGGGGGGATGAAAAACTGTTTTTT.

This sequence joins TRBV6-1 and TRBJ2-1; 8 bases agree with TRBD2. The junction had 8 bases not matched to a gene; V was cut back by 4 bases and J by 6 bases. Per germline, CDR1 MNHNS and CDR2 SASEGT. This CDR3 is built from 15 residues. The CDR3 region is CASSVGRGESNEQFF. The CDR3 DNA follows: TGTGCCAGCAGTGTCGGGCGGGGGGAGAGCAATGAGCAGTTCTTC.

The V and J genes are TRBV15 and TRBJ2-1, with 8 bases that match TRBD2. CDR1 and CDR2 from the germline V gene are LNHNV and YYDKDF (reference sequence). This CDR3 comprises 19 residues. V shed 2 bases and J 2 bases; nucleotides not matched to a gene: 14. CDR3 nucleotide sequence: TGTGCCACCAGCAGATCTCACAGCAGGCCTAGCGGGCCCTACAATGAGCAGTTCTTC. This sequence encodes CATSRSHSRPSGPYNEQFF.

The CDR3 bases are TGTGCCTGGGGTTACGGGACAGTTGGAGCTTTCTTT. Amino acid sequence: CAWGYGTVGAFF. The chain carries TRBV30 and TRBJ1-1; 7 positions agree with TRBD1. The CDR3 is made up of 12 amino acids. Germline CDR1 GTSNPN, CDR2 SVGIG (reference sequence). V lost 5 bases to trimming and J lost 10 bases; unmatched junction nucleotides: 10.

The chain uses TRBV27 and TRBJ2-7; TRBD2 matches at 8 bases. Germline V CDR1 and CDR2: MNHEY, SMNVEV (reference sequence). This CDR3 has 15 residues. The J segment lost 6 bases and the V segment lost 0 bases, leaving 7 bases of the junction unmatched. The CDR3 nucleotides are TGTGCCAGCAGTTTATCCCCGGGAGGGGCCGGCGAGCAGTACTTC. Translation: CASSLSPGGAGEQYF.

The CDR3 region has the DNA TGTGCCAGTAGAGCCTTAGCGGCCTCCTACGAGCAGTACTTC. Encoded protein: CASRALAASYEQYF. This chain uses TRBV19 with TRBJ2-7; a weak D match, TRBD2 (6 bases). Germline lookup yields CDR1 LNHDA and CDR2 SQIVND (reference sequence). V lost 6 bases, J lost 0 bases, and 12 bases lay in between. The CDR3 contains 14 residues.

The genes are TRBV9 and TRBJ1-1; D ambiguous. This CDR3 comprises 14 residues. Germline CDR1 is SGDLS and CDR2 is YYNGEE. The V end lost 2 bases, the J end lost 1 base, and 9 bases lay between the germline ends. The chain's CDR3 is CASSVSTQNTEAFF. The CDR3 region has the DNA TGTGCCAGCAGCGTTAGCACCCAGAACACTGAAGCTTTCTTT.

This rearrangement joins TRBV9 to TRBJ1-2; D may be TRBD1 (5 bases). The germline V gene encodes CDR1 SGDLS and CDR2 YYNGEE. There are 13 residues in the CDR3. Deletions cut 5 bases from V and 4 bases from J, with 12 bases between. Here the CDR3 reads CASSTGPSYGYTF. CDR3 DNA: TGTGCCAGCAGTACAGGTCCTTCCTATGGCTACACCTTC.